The 19 T cell receptor beta chains listed next were all sequenced from one sample in a study of Graves' ophthalmopathy and Graves' hyperthyroidism. Amplified material comprised TCR beta CDR3 regions derived from RNA transcripts. HTBI primers primed a first-round RT-PCR, and a second-round multiplex PCR followed. One entry per CDR3 protein results from TCRdb running MiXCR on the multiplex PCR reads. The sample includes a few hundred thousand distinct CDR3 sequences, about a sixth of them seen just once. Sequences were obtained from peripheral blood. The receptors originated from an adult woman with stable Graves' hyperthyroidism.

Ten or more counts support this clonotype. The V and J genes are TRBV6-5 and TRBJ2-2; either TRBD1 or TRBD2 may supply D (5 bases each). The CDR3 is made up of 15 amino acids. Germline CDR1 MNHEY, CDR2 SVGAGI. Trimming left V 7 bases short and J 2 bases short, with 14 bases between. CDR3 coding DNA: TGTGCCAGCACGTACTCGGGACCCAACACCGGGGAGCTGTTTTTT. It translates to CASTYSGPNTGELFF.

Notes on this clonotype: One end of the junction is discordant with germline, which a read error may explain. The chain combines TRBV4-1 with TRBJ1-5; 7 nucleotides line up with TRBD1. This CDR3 contains 17 residues. CDR1 and CDR2 (germline): MGHRA, YSYEKL. CDR3 sequence: CASSQGFGATGYHPQHF. The CDR3 DNA is TGCGCCAGCAGCCAAGGGTTTGGTGCGACAGGGTATCATCCCCAGCATTTT.

This chain connects TRBV19 to TRBJ2-2; D gene ambiguous. CDR1 is LNHDA and CDR2 is SQIVND in the germline V gene (reference sequence). The CDR3 runs to 15 residues. The germline V and J ends were trimmed by 6 bases and 0 bases, with 11 bases remaining between them. CDR3 nucleotide sequence: TGTGCCAGTAGATCGGACGGATCGAACACCGGGGAGCTGTTTTTT. Amino acids: CASRSDGSNTGELFF.

This clonotype showed up many times. The chain uses TRBV4-3 and TRBJ1-2; D is unclear. V was cut by 0 bases and J by 2 bases, with 4 bases left in between. The V gene's germline CDR1 is LGHNA and CDR2 YSLEER. The CDR3 contains 13 residues. The CDR3 nucleotides are TGCGCCAGCAGCCAAGATATCAACTATGGCTACACCTTC. Translated: CASSQDINYGYTF.

This clonotype was detected ten times or more. The chain joins TRBV6-2 or TRBV6-3 to TRBJ2-7, with D perhaps matching TRBD1 (5 bases). The CDR3 spans 13 residues. The V gene's germline CDR1 is MNHEY and CDR2 SVGEGT. The V end lost 5 bases, the J end lost 2 bases, and 10 bases lay between the germline ends. CDR3 nucleotide sequence: TGTGCCAGCAGTCTGACAGAAACCTACGAGCAGTACTTC. Amino acid sequence: CASSLTETYEQYF.

This clonotype was found a few times. The CDR3 protein is CASSYGIGEIHFLSSYEQYF. In DNA form, the CDR3 reads TGTGCCAGCAGTTACGGGATAGGGGAGATCCACTTTCTCAGCTCCTACGAGCAGTACTTC. This chain uses TRBV6-2 or TRBV6-3 with TRBJ2-7, with D perhaps assigned TRBD1 or TRBD2 (5 bases each). V dropped 2 bases and J dropped 0 bases, with 26 bases sitting between them. Per the germline V gene, CDR1 is MNHEY and CDR2 is SVGEGT. The CDR3 has 20 amino acids.

The chain couples TRBV19 to TRBJ1-3; D unclear. CDR1 is LNHDA and CDR2 is SQIVND in the germline V gene (reference sequence). The length of the CDR3 is 12 residues. Trimming removed 3 bases at V and 7 bases at J, with 7 bases between. The CDR3 sequence: CASSIKGNTIYF. DNA of the CDR3: TGTGCCAGTAGTATCAAGGGCAACACCATATATTTT.

This clonotype was recorded at least ten times. One end of the junction fails to match germline, which may point to a read error. The V call is TRBV7-2, the J call TRBJ2-7, with 8 bases fitting TRBD2. Per germline, CDR1 SGHTA and CDR2 FQGNSA. This CDR3 is 13 amino acids long. In DNA form, the CDR3 reads TGTGCCAGCAGCTTAGCGCCTGGCGGGAGGAAGGCCTTC. The encoded protein is CASSLAPGGRKAF.

This clonotype was found many times. This sequence joins TRBV6-5 and TRBJ2-7; no definite D call. CDR3 length: 13 amino acids. Trimming stripped 7 bases from V and 2 bases from J, with 12 bases between. The V gene's germline CDR1 is MNHEY and CDR2 SVGAGI. CDR3 coding DNA: TGTGCCAGCAATTCTGTCAGAACCTACGAGCAGTACTTC. Translating gives CASNSVRTYEQYF.

This clonotype was found many times. The chain couples TRBV6-1 to TRBJ2-7, with 10 bases that match TRBD1. The length of the CDR3 is 16 residues. The V gene end was trimmed by 2 bases and the J gene end by 4 bases; junction bases not matched to a gene: 8. Germline lookup yields CDR1 MNHNS and CDR2 SASEGT. This CDR3 reads CASSESRTGGLYEQYF. The CDR3 coding sequence is TGTGCCAGCAGTGAATCAAGGACAGGGGGTCTATACGAGCAGTACTTC.

In this sample, this clonotype turned up many times. The chain uses TRBV7-8 and TRBJ1-2, with TRBD1 as a possible D gene (6 bases). The germline gives CDR1 SGHVS, CDR2 FQNEAQ. The CDR3 has 17 amino acids. With 1 base removed from V and 6 bases from J, the gap between germline ends came to 21 bases. The CDR3 sequence: CASSLGLGVGGRDGYTF. CDR3 DNA: TGTGCCAGCAGCTTAGGCTTGGGGGTCGGGGGGCGCGATGGCTACACCTTC.

The chain carries TRBV5-1 and TRBJ2-6; D may be TRBD2 (6 bases). Germline V CDR1 and CDR2: SGHRS, YFSETQ. With 3 bases removed from V and 3 bases from J, the gap between germline ends came to 22 bases. The CDR3 loop spans 19 amino acids. The CDR3 nucleotides are TGCGCCAGCAGCTACCCGGGGAATCGGGGGTATCGTGGGGCCAACGTCCTGACTTTC. As protein: CASSYPGNRGYRGANVLTF.

This clonotype was seen at least ten times. The rearrangement joins TRBV5-1 to TRBJ2-7; D unclear. V lost 4 bases and J lost 0, with 17 bases in between. The CDR3 totals 16 residues. Germline V lookup: CDR1 SGHRS, CDR2 YFSETQ. The CDR3 DNA reads as TGCGCCAGCAGCCCCCGGTCGGAAGCACTCTCCTACGAGCAGTACTTC. It specifies CASSPRSEALSYEQYF.

This clonotype was detected ten times or more. This chain links TRBV6-5 with TRBJ1-3, with D hard to call. V dropped 5 bases and J dropped 4 bases, with 9 bases sitting between them. The germline gives CDR1 MNHEY, CDR2 SVGAGI. The CDR3 loop spans 13 amino acids. CDR3 DNA sequence: TGTGCCAGCAGTCCCGTGAGAGGAAACACCATATATTTT. Protein sequence: CASSPVRGNTIYF.

The chain links TRBV4-3 to TRBJ2-5; 8 positions agree with TRBD2. The germline CDR1 and CDR2 sequences are LGHNA and YSLEER. The V gene end was trimmed by 2 bases and the J gene end by 0 bases; junction bases not matched to a gene: 5. The CDR3 covers 16 residues. CDR3 DNA sequence: TGCGCCAGCAGCCAACGACTAGCGAGAAACCAAGAGACCCAGTACTTC. Protein: CASSQRLARNQETQYF.

This clonotype was counted many times. CDR3 protein: CASSRNIYEQYF. The CDR3 region has the DNA TGTGCCAGCAGCAGAAACATCTACGAGCAGTACTTC. The chain links TRBV6-1 to TRBJ2-7, with D unresolved. This CDR3 region has 12 residues. V was cut by 6 bases and J by 3 bases, with 9 bases left in between. CDR1 and CDR2 (germline): MNHNS, SASEGT.

The sample holds many counts of this clonotype. The chain recombines TRBV28 with TRBJ2-7; 11 bases are shared with TRBD2. CDR3 length: 15 amino acids. V gave up 6 bases and J gave up 4 bases; unmatched junction bases: 8. The germline gives CDR1 MDHEN, CDR2 SYDVKM. CDR3 loop: CASRSLLAGVYEQYF. The DNA for the CDR3 is TGTGCCAGCAGAAGCTTACTAGCGGGAGTGTACGAGCAGTACTTC.

The sample holds a few counts of this clonotype. V usage is TRBV19 and J usage is TRBJ1-5, with D perhaps TRBD1 (5 bases). This CDR3 has 16 residues. Germline CDR1 LNHDA, CDR2 SQIVND (reference sequence). V lost 5 bases to trimming and J lost 3 bases, with 17 bases between them. CDR3 residues: CASSPWLGPINQPQHF. In nucleotides, the CDR3 is TGTGCCAGTAGTCCTTGGCTGGGGCCGATCAATCAGCCCCAGCATTTT.

This clonotype has at least ten counts. The chain couples TRBV29-1 to TRBJ1-1, with unresolved D. Germline V gene sequence: CDR1 SQVTM, CDR2 ANQGSEA. The CDR3 is 12 amino acids. The germline V and J ends were trimmed by 4 bases and 0 bases, with 6 bases remaining between them. The CDR3 loop reads CSVGAVNTEAFF. The CDR3 region has the DNA TGCAGCGTTGGGGCCGTGAACACTGAAGCTTTCTTT.